This T cell receptor (beta chain) is drawn from a study of blood T cell repertoires in COVID-19. Only in-frame clones appear in the TCRdb table, and some are missing; sequencing was by immunoSEQ multiplex PCR. Of fewer than 10,000 clones listed, roughly four fifths were seen once; the top ten hold about a third. CDR3 length: 18 amino acids. Trimming removed 1 base from V and 2 bases from J, with 16 bases in between. The germline V gene has CDR1 SGHRS and CDR2 YFSETQ. The chain joins TRBV5-1 to TRBJ1-6; D unresolved. The source of this sequence is a human donor in a cohort sampled during active COVID-19. The sequenced sample consisted of peripheral blood. This CDR3 reads CASSLNDFVQTYNSPLHF. In nucleotides, the CDR3 is TGCGCCAGCAGCTTGAATGATTTCGTACAAACCTATAATTCACCCCTCCACTTT. The entire variable domain, with the rest obtained from reference TRBV5-1 and TRBJ1-6, is as follows: KAGVTQTPRYLIKTRGQQVTLSCSPISGHRSVSWYQQTPGQGLQFLFEYFSETQRNKGNFPGRFSGRQFSNSRSEMNVSTLELGDSALYLCASSLNDFVQTYNSPLHFGNGTRLTVT.